The 12 T cell receptor beta chains listed next were all sequenced from one sample in a study of vaccination and CD4 T cells after COVID-19. Regarding treatment: roughly 11-day PBMC culture with coronavirus spike peptide pools or control peptides (ViraFEST assay). Oncomine TCR Beta short-read sequencing was applied to DNA from cultured CD4+ T cells. TCRdb reanalysed the PCR reads using MiXCR and keeps one entry per CDR3 protein. The sample lists over 20,000 distinct CDR3 sequences; approximately 44% were seen once. No antigen has been identified for these receptors. Sample: CD4+ T cells from blood, cultured in vitro. Receptor source: a human donor who had recovered from COVID-19.

The chain is built from TRBV28 and TRBJ1-2; no clear D gene. V shed 2 bases and J shed 2 bases, with 9 bases lying between them. The CDR3 length is 14 residues. CDR1 is MDHEN, CDR2 SYDVKM, per germline. The CDR3, as DNA: TGTGCCAGCAGTTTAGCTGACCAAAACTATGGCTACACCTTC. It yields the protein CASSLADQNYGYTF.

This clonotype was counted between two and nine times. CDR3: CASSEAPFLRGGVGETQYF. In DNA, the CDR3 is TGTGCCAGCAGTGAAGCACCCTTTTTGAGGGGGGGCGTAGGGGAGACCCAGTACTTC. This chain uses TRBV6-1 with TRBJ2-5; a possible D gene is TRBD2 (7 bases). The ends were cut back, 0 bases at V and 5 bases at J, with 25 bases in the middle. In germline, CDR1 is MNHNS, CDR2 SASEGT. This CDR3 has 19 residues.

The chain combines TRBV12-3 or TRBV12-4 with TRBJ1-5; 8 bases fit TRBD1. The V and J ends lost 6 bases and 4 bases, in that order; junction bases with no gene match: 2. CDR3 size: 13 residues. The CDR3 nucleotides are TGTGCCAGCAGGGGGACAGGTAATCAGCCCCAGCATTTT. This encodes CASRGTGNQPQHF.

This clonotype was found once. The chain combines TRBV28 with TRBJ1-2; no definite D call. This CDR3 has 14 residues. V was pared by 2 bases and J by 0 bases, with 7 bases between. From germline, CDR1 is MDHEN and CDR2 SYDVKM. The CDR3 loop is CASSLGEPNYGYTF. In DNA form, the CDR3 reads TGTGCCAGCAGTTTAGGTGAACCTAACTATGGCTACACCTTC.

This clonotype has more than one count but fewer than ten. This chain uses TRBV28 with TRBJ1-2; D gene uncertain. This CDR3 comprises 11 residues. Germline CDR1 is MDHEN and CDR2 is SYDVKM. Trimming removed 5 bases from V and 10 bases from J, with 11 bases in between. CDR3 region: CASSLGFTYTF. The CDR3 DNA reads as TGTGCCAGCAGTCTTGGGTTCACCTACACCTTC.

This clonotype has a handful of counts. The J gene is TRBJ2-2, the V gene TRBV27, with 9 nucleotides matching TRBD1. Germline CDR1 is MNHEY and CDR2 is SMNVEV (reference sequence). V trimming: 3 bases; J trimming: 5 bases; junction bases outside the gene matches: 4. The length of the CDR3 is 15 residues. In nucleotides, the CDR3 is TGTGCCAGCAGTTTTGGGACAGGGTTGACCGGGGAGCTGTTTTTT. It translates to CASSFGTGLTGELFF.

This clonotype was counted between two and nine times. The rearrangement uses TRBV20-1 and TRBJ2-3, with a weak D call TRBD2 (5 bases). Trimming left V 3 bases short and J 1 base short, with 17 bases between. This CDR3 region has 16 residues. CDR1 and CDR2 (germline): DFQATT, SNEGSKA (reference sequence). The CDR3 loop is CSARLAGKGGTDTQYF. In DNA form, the CDR3 reads TGCAGTGCTAGGTTGGCTGGTAAGGGAGGCACAGATACGCAGTATTTT.

J is TRBJ2-3 and V is TRBV7-2; D is uncertain. The CDR3 spans 12 residues. V gave up 4 bases and J gave up 2 bases, with 4 bases separating them. Germline values: CDR1 SGHTA, CDR2 FQGNSA. CDR3 coding DNA: TGTGCCAGCAGCTCTTACACAGATACGCAGTATTTT. Translation gives CASSSYTDTQYF.

This clonotype is large (0.1 to 1%) in the sample. J is TRBJ2-3 and V is TRBV2; D remains ambiguous. V was trimmed by 7 bases and J by 2 bases, leaving 7 bases between them. The CDR3 length is 12 residues. Germline V lookup: CDR1 SNHLY, CDR2 FYNNEI. The CDR3 coding sequence is TGTGCCAGCACAGGCGACACAGATACGCAGTATTTT. This codes for CASTGDTDTQYF.

This clonotype was detected a few times. The V and J genes are TRBV18 and TRBJ2-5; D might be TRBD1 or TRBD2, each matching 5 bases. V was pared by 1 base and J by 2 bases, with 17 bases between. CDR3 length: 17 residues. Germline lookup yields CDR1 KGHSH and CDR2 LQKENI. CDR3 residues: CASSPLAGFGAQETQYF. The CDR3 bases are TGTGCCAGCTCACCACTCGCAGGGTTCGGGGCTCAAGAGACCCAGTACTTC.

The chain links TRBV11-2 to TRBJ1-1, with D hard to call. Germline loops: CDR1 SGHAT, CDR2 FQNNGV. V lost 1 base and J 1 base, leaving 7 bases between the germline ends. This CDR3 comprises 14 residues. The CDR3 DNA sequence: TGTGCCAGCAGCTTAGCGGCCAAGAACACTGAAGCTTTCTTT. This encodes CASSLAAKNTEAFF.

This clonotype has just a few counts. The gene calls are TRBV6-5 and TRBJ2-7; the match to TRBD1 covers 8 bases. This CDR3 contains 15 residues. V lost 3 bases and J lost 2; bases outside the gene matches: 6. Germline-derived CDR1 and CDR2 are MNHEY and SVGAGI. The CDR3 loop is CASSYSGTGTYEQYF. In DNA, the CDR3 is TGTGCCAGCAGTTATTCGGGGACAGGTACCTACGAGCAGTACTTC.